The 30 T cell receptor beta chains below all came from one sample that was sequenced in a study of patients and donors after allogeneic stem cell transplantation. TCRdb fed the RT-PCR reads into MiXCR, producing one record per CDR3 protein. The sample lists roughly 940,000 distinct CDR3 sequences; over 15% were seen once. Sequencing input: blood, either unsorted or a sorted T cell fraction (not recorded which). These receptors came from a human donor who was either an allogeneic HSCT recipient or a stem cell or donor lymphocyte infusion donor (not recorded which). It is not recorded whose cells these are; they may come from a transplant donor.

This clonotype was seen only a few times. The chain employs TRBV20-1 and TRBJ2-1, with D perhaps TRBD2 (6 bases). CDR3 length: 13 residues. Trimming stripped 2 bases from V and 6 bases from J, with 11 bases between. Germline V gene sequence: CDR1 DFQATT, CDR2 SNEGSKA (reference sequence). The CDR3 loop is CSARRDSVNEQFF. In nucleotides, the CDR3 is TGCAGTGCTAGAAGGGACTCAGTCAATGAGCAGTTCTTC.

The V gene is TRBV5-1, the J gene TRBJ1-5, with 8 nucleotides matching TRBD1. V lost 0 bases, J lost 7 bases, and 6 bases stayed unmatched. In germline, CDR1 is SGHRS, CDR2 YFSETQ. This CDR3 contains 15 residues. The CDR3 DNA reads as TGCGCCAGCAGCTTGGTTCCGGACAGGGACCAGCCCCAGCATTTT. Residues: CASSLVPDRDQPQHF.

V gene TRBV20-1 combines with J gene TRBJ2-3; TRBD2 agrees at 7 bases. V lost 5 bases, J lost 2 bases, and 4 bases stayed unmatched. The CDR3 loop spans 13 amino acids. Germline V lookup: CDR1 DFQATT, CDR2 SNEGSKA (reference sequence). The DNA of the CDR3 is TGCAGTGCTGAGGGACTAAACACAGATACGCAGTATTTT. Protein sequence: CSAEGLNTDTQYF.

This clonotype showed up just a few times. The chain joins TRBV9 to TRBJ2-5; possibly TRBD1 for D (6 bases). Per the germline V gene, CDR1 is SGDLS and CDR2 is YYNGEE. This CDR3 comprises 15 residues. Trimming took off 3 bases at V and 2 bases at J, with 14 bases between the two ends. As DNA, the CDR3 is TGTGCCAGCAGCGCAGCCGGGACACTGCAAGAGACCCAGTACTTC. This sequence encodes CASSAAGTLQETQYF.

This clonotype appeared many times. The chain combines TRBV7-2 with TRBJ1-5; no clear D. V lost 5 bases and J 2 bases, leaving 10 bases between the germline ends. This CDR3 contains 14 residues. Germline V gives CDR1 SGHTA, CDR2 FQGNSA. CDR3 nucleotides: TGTGCCAGCAGCCCTCGCCAGGGCAATCAGCCCCAGCATTTT. It specifies CASSPRQGNQPQHF. The variable domain in full, completed from reference TRBV7-2 and TRBJ1-5, reads GAGVSQSPSNKVTEKGKDVELRCDPISGHTALYWYRQSLGQGLEFLIYFQGNSAPDKSGLPSDRFSAERTGGSVSTLTIQRTQQEDSAVYLCASSPRQGNQPQHFGDGTRLSIL.

The rearrangement uses TRBV4-3 and TRBJ2-3, with a weak D call TRBD2 (5 bases). CDR3 length: 16 amino acids. Trimming stripped 0 bases from V and 0 bases from J, with 10 bases between. Germline V gene data show CDR1 as LGHNA and CDR2 as YSLEER. In DNA form, the CDR3 reads TGCGCCAGCAGCCAAGATCACGGGGTCAGCACAGATACGCAGTATTTT. Translated, it gives CASSQDHGVSTDTQYF.

V and J are TRBV7-8 and TRBJ1-5, with a possible D match to TRBD1 (5 bases). Germline loops: CDR1 SGHVS, CDR2 FQNEAQ. V dropped 2 bases and J dropped 5 bases, with 13 bases sitting between them. CDR3 length: 15 amino acids. CDR3 bases: TGTGCCAGCAGCTTAACTCCCAGGGTTCATCAGCCCCAGCATTTT. Protein: CASSLTPRVHQPQHF. Full variable domain (missing parts from reference TRBV7-8 and TRBJ1-5): GAGVSQSPRYKVAKRGQDVALRCDPISGHVSLFWYQQALGQGPEFLTYFQNEAQLDKSGLPSDRFFAERPEGSVSTLKIQRTQQEDSAVYLCASSLTPRVHQPQHFGDGTRLSIL.

The chain has TRBV4-3 and TRBJ1-2; 8 bases are shared with TRBD1. The CDR3 sequence is 16 residues long. The V segment lost 0 bases and the J segment 4 bases; nucleotides outside the gene matches: 7. Per the germline V gene, CDR1 is LGHNA and CDR2 is YSLEER. DNA for the CDR3: TGCGCCAGCAGCCAAGATCGATCCGGGACAGGCTATGGCTACACCTTC. Amino acids: CASSQDRSGTGYGYTF.

This clonotype has at least ten counts. J is TRBJ1-1 and V is TRBV20-1, with a tentative D call TRBD1 (6 bases). The CDR3 sequence is 14 residues long. Germline loops: CDR1 DFQATT, CDR2 SNEGSKA (reference sequence). V lost 0 bases, J lost 5 bases, and 13 bases lay in between. CDR3 region: CSARDRRGRTEAFF. The CDR3 DNA is TGCAGTGCTAGAGATCGGAGGGGGAGAACTGAAGCTTTCTTT.

This clonotype was seen a few times. The rearrangement joins TRBV6-1 to TRBJ1-1; no clear D gene. Germline loops: CDR1 MNHNS, CDR2 SASEGT. Trimming pared 3 bases from V and 3 bases from J, leaving 8 bases between. The CDR3 has 13 amino acids. CDR3 DNA sequence: TGTGCCAGCAGTGAGGCATTCCACACTGAAGCTTTCTTT. It is translated as CASSEAFHTEAFF.

This clonotype has only a few counts. J is TRBJ2-7 and V is TRBV30; 9 bases are a match to TRBD2. The CDR3 has 14 amino acids. Trimming cost V 4 bases and J 6 bases; bases outside gene matches: 10. The germline CDR1 and CDR2 sequences are GTSNPN and SVGIG (reference sequence). In nucleotides, the CDR3 is TGTGCCTGGAATCTCCTGGGACTAGCCTCCGAGCAGTACTTC. It codes for CAWNLLGLASEQYF.

V usage is TRBV6-1 and J usage is TRBJ2-3; D could derive from TRBD1 or TRBD2 (7 bases each). The length of the CDR3 is 16 residues. Germline V lookup: CDR1 MNHNS, CDR2 SASEGT. The ends were cut back, 7 bases at V and 2 bases at J, with 19 bases in the middle. This chain's CDR3 is CASTEGAGVATDTQYF. In DNA form, the CDR3 reads TGTGCCAGCACGGAGGGGGCGGGAGTGGCCACAGATACGCAGTATTTT.

The chain combines TRBV24-1 with TRBJ1-5, with 9 bases fitting TRBD1. J lost 4 bases, V lost 2 bases, and 2 bases had no gene match. The CDR3 sequence is 15 residues long. The germline gives CDR1 KGHDR, CDR2 SFDVKD. The CDR3 bases are TGTGCCACCAGTGATTCGGGACAGGGAAATCAGCCCCAGCATTTT. Translation gives CATSDSGQGNQPQHF.

This clonotype was counted a few times. The chain employs TRBV11-2 and TRBJ2-1; 9 bases align to TRBD1. The CDR3 extends over 16 amino acids. V shed 6 bases, J shed 0 bases, and the junction held 6 bases outside the gene matches. Germline loops: CDR1 SGHAT, CDR2 FQNNGV. The CDR3 is CASRTDRGSSYNEQFF. CDR3 bases: TGTGCCAGCAGAACTGACAGGGGGAGCTCCTACAATGAGCAGTTCTTC.

This clonotype was seen just once. The CDR3 end shows no conserved phenylalanine or tryptophan, and so a read error is likely. The chain uses TRBV7-2 and TRBJ1-3, with D hard to call. In germline, CDR1 is SGHTA, CDR2 FQGNSA. This CDR3 contains 11 residues. The V end was cut by 5 bases, the J end by 7 bases, with 6 bases between. Written as DNA, the CDR3 is TGTGCCAGCAGCCCCGGGAACACCATATATTGT. It translates to CASSPGNTIYC.

This chain uses TRBV5-1 with TRBJ2-1, with 10 bases matching TRBD2. With V trimmed by 4 bases and J by 2 bases, 6 bases remained unmatched. CDR1 and CDR2 (germline): SGHRS, YFSETQ. This CDR3 comprises 16 residues. This chain's CDR3 is CASSVTSGTTYNEQFF. As DNA, the CDR3 is TGCGCCAGCAGCGTTACTAGCGGGACGACCTACAATGAGCAGTTCTTC.

This clonotype was recorded a few times. This chain joins TRBV2 and TRBJ1-5; D is uncertain. Germline CDR1 SNHLY, CDR2 FYNNEI. The CDR3 has 13 amino acids. Trimming pared 6 bases from V and 6 bases from J, leaving 12 bases between. CDR3 sequence reads: CASRPHPGQPQHF. DNA of the CDR3: TGTGCCAGCAGACCCCATCCTGGTCAGCCCCAGCATTTT. The variable domain in full, completed from reference TRBV2 and TRBJ1-5, reads EPEVTQTPSHQVTQMGQEVILRCVPISNHLYFYWYRQILGQKVEFLVSFYNNEISEKSEIFDDQFSVERPDGSNFTLKIRSTKLEDSAMYFCASRPHPGQPQHFGDGTRLSIL.

The chain uses TRBV9 and TRBJ2-3, with 9 bases aligning to TRBD2. This CDR3 is built from 16 residues. V gave up 4 bases and J gave up 0 bases; unmatched junction bases: 6. Germline assignment: CDR1 SGDLS and CDR2 YYNGEE. The CDR3 nucleotides read TGTGCCAGCAGCCCTCCTAGCGGGGTTAGCACAGATACGCAGTATTTT. Its translation is CASSPPSGVSTDTQYF. Complete variable domain (other parts from reference TRBV9 and TRBJ2-3): DSGVTQTPKHLITATGQRVTLRCSPRSGDLSVYWYQQSLDQGLQFLIQYYNGEERAKGNILERFSAQQFPDLHSELNLSSLELGDSALYFCASSPPSGVSTDTQYFGPGTRLTVL.

This clonotype occurred many times. This chain connects TRBV24-1 to TRBJ2-5, with D maybe TRBD2 (6 bases). The CDR3 is 13 residues long. Looked up from germline, CDR1 is KGHDR and CDR2 is SFDVKD. The V gene lost 4 bases and the J gene lost 2 bases, with 7 bases spanning the gap. The CDR3 DNA is TGTGCCACCAGTGAACTAGCTCAAGAGACCCAGTACTTC. It is translated as CATSELAQETQYF.

The V call is TRBV12-3 or TRBV12-4, the J call TRBJ1-2; 10 positions match TRBD1. J lost 5 bases, V lost 6 bases, and 15 bases had no gene match. This CDR3 is built from 17 residues. CDR3 bases: TGTGCCAGCAGAACCGTAAAGACAGGGGGCGCGAGATATGGCTACACCTTC. As protein: CASRTVKTGGARYGYTF.

The table lists this clonotype with many counts. The chain has TRBV12-3 or TRBV12-4 and TRBJ2-1; a weak D match, TRBD1 (6 bases). This CDR3 spans 14 amino acids. Trimming stripped 6 bases from V and 8 bases from J, with 17 bases between. The CDR3 DNA reads as TGTGCCAGCAGCATCTTCGACAGGCAGGATGAGCAGTTCTTC. Translation: CASSIFDRQDEQFF.

This clonotype has a count of ten or more. The rearrangement uses TRBV29-1 and TRBJ2-7, with 10 bases lining up with TRBD1. The junction had 4 bases not matched to a gene; V was cut back by 6 bases and J by 2 bases. The CDR3 extends over 13 amino acids. Germline lookup yields CDR1 SQVTM and CDR2 ANQGSEA. This CDR3 is CSVPGQGTYEQYF. Written as DNA, the CDR3 is TGCAGCGTCCCGGGACAGGGGACCTACGAGCAGTACTTC.

In this sample, this clonotype turned up a few times. The gene calls are TRBV4-1 and TRBJ1-1; no clear D. Between the trimmed V and J ends, which lost 0 bases and 0 bases, there was a span of 14 bases. This CDR3 region has 17 residues. Germline values: CDR1 MGHRA, CDR2 YSYEKL. The CDR3 spells CASSQDPSPVLNTEAFF. Here the CDR3 DNA reads TGCGCCAGCAGCCAAGATCCGTCTCCCGTCCTGAACACTGAAGCTTTCTTT.

This chain uses TRBV30 with TRBJ2-7; 8 bases agree with TRBD2. There are 12 residues in the CDR3. CDR1 is GTSNPN and CDR2 is SVGIG in the germline V gene (reference sequence). Losses at the gene ends were 8 bases for V and 0 bases for J; bases not matched to a gene: 3. The CDR3: CAQGTSSYEQYF. The CDR3 nucleotides are TGTGCCCAGGGGACTAGCTCCTACGAGCAGTACTTC.

This clonotype was observed a handful of times. The chain couples TRBV12-3 or TRBV12-4 to TRBJ1-2, with TRBD1 as a possible D gene (5 bases). CDR3 length: 14 residues. The ends were cut back, 6 bases at V and 5 bases at J, with 16 bases in the middle. CDR3 residues: CASSPITGFYGYTF. In nucleotides, the CDR3 is TGTGCCAGCAGCCCAATTACAGGATTTTATGGCTACACCTTC.

This clonotype was seen more than once but under ten times. This chain uses TRBV20-1 with TRBJ2-7; D gene unclear. CDR3 length equals 13 residues. The V and J ends lost 4 bases and 2 bases respectively, with 12 bases between them. CDR1 is DFQATT and CDR2 is SNEGSKA in the germline V gene (reference sequence). The CDR3 nucleotides read TGCAGTGCTATTCGTCTGTTAGCCTACGAGCAGTACTTC. It codes for CSAIRLLAYEQYF.

The V and J genes are TRBV2 and TRBJ1-5; perhaps TRBD1 as D (5 bases). Trimming took off 5 bases at V and 7 bases at J, with 12 bases between the two ends. The CDR3 length is 13 residues. CDR1 is SNHLY, CDR2 FYNNEI, per germline. In nucleotides, the CDR3 is TGTGCCAGCAGTTCAGAACGACAGCAGCCCCAGCATTTT. Amino acid sequence: CASSSERQQPQHF.

The chain uses TRBV25-1 and TRBJ1-6; D call uncertain. Per germline, CDR1 MGHDK and CDR2 SYGVNS. Trimming pared 1 base from V and 6 bases from J, leaving 7 bases between. The CDR3 has 14 amino acids. The CDR3, as DNA: TGTGCCAGCAGTGAATCCGGCAGTAATTCACCCCTCCACTTT. This gives the protein CASSESGSNSPLHF.

This clonotype has more than one count but fewer than ten. The chain is built from TRBV5-6 and TRBJ2-7; D uncertain. With 4 bases removed from V and 6 bases from J, the gap between germline ends came to 14 bases. Germline V CDR1 and CDR2: SGHDT, YYEEEE. There are 13 residues in the CDR3. The CDR3 DNA reads TGTGCCAGCAGCCACCTGTTGGGTGGCGAGCAGTACTTC. Translation: CASSHLLGGEQYF. The whole variable domain, remainder taken from reference TRBV5-6 and TRBJ2-7, is DAGVTQSPTHLIKTRGQQVTLRCSPKSGHDTVSWYQQALGQGPQFIFQYYEEEERQRGNFPDRFSGHQFPNYSSELNVNALLLGDSALYLCASSHLLGGEQYFGPGTRLTVT.

The CDR3 spells CASSPGQGSLYEQYF. The CDR3 bases are TGTGCCAGCTCTCCGGGACAGGGGTCTCTCTACGAGCAGTACTTC. The V gene is TRBV18, the J gene TRBJ2-7, with 10 bases that match TRBD1. CDR1 and CDR2 (germline): KGHSH, LQKENI. Trimming at V came to 6 bases and at J to 3 bases, leaving 8 bases not matched to a gene. The CDR3 sequence is 15 residues long.